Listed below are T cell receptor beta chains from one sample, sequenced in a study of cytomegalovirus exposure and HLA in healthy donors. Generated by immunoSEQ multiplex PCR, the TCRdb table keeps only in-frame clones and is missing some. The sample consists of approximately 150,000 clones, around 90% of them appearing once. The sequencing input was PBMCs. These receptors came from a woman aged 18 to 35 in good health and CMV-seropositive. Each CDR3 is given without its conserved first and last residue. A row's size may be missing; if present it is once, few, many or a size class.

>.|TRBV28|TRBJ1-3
ASRSSGNTIY
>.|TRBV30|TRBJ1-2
AWSERYNYGYT
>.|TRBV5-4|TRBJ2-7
ASSVEVAESYEQY
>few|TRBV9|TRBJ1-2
ASSVATGAITGYT
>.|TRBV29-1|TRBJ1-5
SAQMTGSQPQH
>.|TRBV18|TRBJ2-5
ASSPPLAGGQQTQY
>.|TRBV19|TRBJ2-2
ASSILVGGATTGELF
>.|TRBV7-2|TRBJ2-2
ASSPPSGSWTGELF
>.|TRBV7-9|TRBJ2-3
ASSSLSDTQY
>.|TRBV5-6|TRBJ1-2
ASSLDRQNYGYT
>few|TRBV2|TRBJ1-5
ASNRGNQPQH
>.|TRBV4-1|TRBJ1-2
ASSQAGGSYGYT
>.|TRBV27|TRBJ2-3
ASSSQRGTDTQY
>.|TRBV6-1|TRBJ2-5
ASLLRGGIETQY
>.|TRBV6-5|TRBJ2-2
AAGRRAGELF
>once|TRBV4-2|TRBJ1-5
ASSQEPGGAQPQH
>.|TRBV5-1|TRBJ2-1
ASSLDTTLYNEQF
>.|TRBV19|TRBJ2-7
ASSRDSFSYEQY
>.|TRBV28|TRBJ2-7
ASIRAGGSYEQY
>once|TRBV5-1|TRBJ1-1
ASSLTGVTSEAF